One TCR beta chain is described in this entry. With V trimmed by 4 bases and J by 0 bases, 5 bases remained unmatched. Per the germline V gene, CDR1 is MNHEY and CDR2 is SVGEGT. The CDR3 runs to 16 residues. The data belong to a study of control samples from healthy donors and cancer patients. Data came from immunoSEQ multiplex PCR; TCRdb stores just in-frame clones and leaves some out. The sample lists 94,000 or so clones, 65% to 85% occurring once. This sequence originates from a man aged 70 or older with lung cancer. The V call is TRBV6-2 or TRBV6-3, the J call TRBJ2-7; TRBD1 agrees at 11 bases. The specimen sequenced was PBMCs. CDR3 sequence: CASSSLGTGGSYEQYF. CDR3 sequence (DNA): TGTGCCAGCAGTTCCCTGGGGACAGGGGGCTCCTACGAGCAGTACTTC.